One and the same sample provided the 32 T cell receptor beta chains below, sequenced in a study of cytomegalovirus exposure and HLA in healthy donors. The repertoire was sequenced with immunoSEQ multiplex PCR; TCRdb's copy has only in-frame clones and lacks some. The table lists 80,000 to 95,000 clones, roughly 96% of them singletons. Sequencing was done on a sample of PBMCs. The receptor source for this set is a woman aged 18-29 years in good health and CMV-seronegative.

V gene TRBV7-9 combines with J gene TRBJ2-1, with D possibly being TRBD2 (5 bases). The V and J ends lost 3 bases and 11 bases respectively, with 8 bases between them. The CDR3 totals 11 residues. Germline V gene data show CDR1 as SEHNR and CDR2 as FQNEAQ (reference sequence). The CDR3 here is CASSFPGKQFF. CDR3 DNA sequence: TGTGCCAGCAGCTTTCCCGGGAAGCAGTTCTTC.

This chain uses TRBV5-1 with TRBJ2-7, with TRBD2 as a possible D gene (5 bases). Germline V gene data show CDR1 as SGHRS and CDR2 as YFSETQ. The CDR3 is 12 amino acids. V dropped 0 bases and J dropped 6 bases, with 7 bases sitting between them. The CDR3 sequence: CASSLVAGEQYF. The CDR3 DNA sequence: TGCGCCAGCAGCTTGGTGGCGGGCGAGCAGTACTTC.

The chain has TRBV6-5 and TRBJ2-7; D remains unclear. The germline CDR1 and CDR2 sequences are MNHEY and SVGAGI. The CDR3 extends over 14 amino acids. With 7 bases removed from V and 3 bases from J, the gap between germline ends came to 16 bases. The DNA for the CDR3 is TGTGCCAGCAAAATGAACTCGTTGGTCTACGAGCAGTACTTC. It specifies CASKMNSLVYEQYF.

This clone was found once. This chain links TRBV5-1 with TRBJ2-1, with TRBD1 matching 10 bases. The germline CDR1 and CDR2 sequences are SGHRS and YFSETQ. V lost 6 bases and J lost 0; bases outside the gene matches: 18. The CDR3 length is 20 residues. As DNA, the CDR3 is TGCGCCAGCAACACTGAGCCCGGGACAGGGGCCTTGGCCTCCTACAATGAGCAGTTCTTC. Its translation: CASNTEPGTGALASYNEQFF.

V gene TRBV19 combines with J gene TRBJ1-1; 8 nucleotides align to TRBD1. Germline V gives CDR1 LNHDA, CDR2 SQIVND (reference sequence). J gave up 5 bases and V 5 bases, and 16 bases lay outside the gene matches. The CDR3 has 17 amino acids. This CDR3 reads CASSPRVTQGARTEAFF. CDR3 sequence (DNA): TGTGCCAGTAGTCCTCGAGTAACCCAGGGGGCGCGTACTGAAGCTTTCTTT.

The chain recombines TRBV11-3 with TRBJ2-1, with 9 positions matching TRBD1. CDR3 size: 16 residues. V lost 1 base to trimming and J lost 9 bases; unmatched junction nucleotides: 10. Germline lookup yields CDR1 SGHNT and CDR2 YENEEA. CDR3 loop: CASSLVGTGRRVEQFF. DNA for the CDR3: TGTGCCAGCAGCTTAGTGGGGACAGGGCGCCGGGTTGAGCAGTTCTTC.

CDR3 region: CASSLLRQGGLNTEAFF. The CDR3 nucleotides are TGTGCCAGCAGTTTATTGAGACAGGGAGGCTTGAACACTGAAGCTTTCTTT. The chain employs TRBV28 and TRBJ1-1, with 7 bases that match TRBD1. V lost 1 base, J lost 0 bases, and 8 bases stayed unmatched. Germline CDR1 and CDR2: MDHEN and SYDVKM. The CDR3 covers 17 residues.

This sequence joins TRBV27 and TRBJ2-7; 8 bases are shared with TRBD1. The ends lost 5 bases at V and 7 bases at J; junction bases unmatched: 13. Germline lookup yields CDR1 MNHEY and CDR2 SMNVEV (reference sequence). The CDR3 extends over 15 amino acids. Here the CDR3 reads CASSPRTGPLGEQYF. The CDR3 DNA sequence: TGTGCCAGCAGTCCCCGGACAGGGCCACTTGGGGAGCAGTACTTC.

The chain uses TRBV5-4 and TRBJ2-1; TRBD1 is a possible D gene (6 bases). CDR3 length equals 15 residues. The V end was cut by 4 bases, the J end by 12 bases, with 23 bases between. Germline lookup yields CDR1 SGHNT and CDR2 YYREEE (reference sequence). The CDR3: CASSTQGPPFSGQFF. For the CDR3, the DNA is TGTGCCAGCAGCACGCAGGGGCCGCCCTTTTCAGGGCAGTTCTTC.

V is TRBV20-1 and J is TRBJ1-2; D not resolved. CDR3 length equals 10 residues. In germline, CDR1 is DFQATT, CDR2 SNEGSKA (reference sequence). V lost 3 bases and J 9 bases, leaving 8 bases between the germline ends. CDR3 in amino acids: CSASPQSYTF. CDR3 DNA: TGCAGTGCTAGCCCGCAGAGCTACACCTTC.

V is TRBV6-6 and J is TRBJ2-7, with 7 bases that match TRBD1. V shed 9 bases, J shed 4 bases, and the junction held 12 bases outside the gene matches. This CDR3 contains 14 residues. Germline V lookup: CDR1 MNHNY, CDR2 SVGAGI (reference sequence). Here the CDR3 DNA reads TGTGCCAGTAGCCGACAGGGCCTGTTGTACGAGCAGTACTTC. Protein: CASSRQGLLYEQYF.

This chain connects TRBV2 to TRBJ2-7; D is perhaps TRBD2 (5 bases). The length of the CDR3 is 13 residues. Germline CDR1 reads SNHLY; CDR2 reads FYNNEI. Trimming took off 10 bases at V and 0 bases at J, with 13 bases between the two ends. The CDR3 is CAIRSGSSYEQYF. The DNA of the CDR3 is TGTGCCATTCGGTCGGGAAGCTCCTACGAGCAGTACTTC.

The chain is built from TRBV18 and TRBJ2-2; D uncertain. Trimming left V 3 bases short and J 3 bases short, with 8 bases between. Per the germline V gene, CDR1 is KGHSH and CDR2 is LQKENI. This CDR3 comprises 14 residues. The CDR3 loop reads CASSPPADTGELFF. The CDR3 DNA reads TGTGCCAGCTCACCGCCGGCGGACACCGGGGAGCTGTTTTTT.

This chain joins TRBV29-1 and TRBJ2-7, with TRBD2 identical over 9 bases. The germline gives CDR1 SQVTM, CDR2 ANQGSEA. The J segment lost 4 bases and the V segment lost 7 bases, leaving 8 bases of the junction unmatched. The CDR3 is made up of 13 amino acids. CDR3 in DNA: TGCAGCGCCGTAGCGGGAGTAAATTACGAGCAGTACTTC. Its protein product is CSAVAGVNYEQYF.

V gene TRBV27 combines with J gene TRBJ1-1, with 9 bases identical to TRBD1. V shed 5 bases and J 7 bases; nucleotides not matched to a gene: 5. The CDR3 has 13 amino acids. Germline V lookup: CDR1 MNHEY, CDR2 SMNVEV (reference sequence). The CDR3: CASSLGQGNEAFF. Written as DNA, the CDR3 is TGTGCCAGCAGTCTAGGACAGGGGAATGAAGCTTTCTTT.

The chain is built from TRBV5-6 and TRBJ2-2; 12 nucleotides match TRBD2. V trimming: 0 bases; J trimming: 4 bases; junction bases outside the gene matches: 4. This CDR3 region has 17 residues. Germline CDR1 SGHDT, CDR2 YYEEEE. CDR3 in DNA: TGTGCCAGCAGCTTGGGACTAGCGGGAGCAATCACCGGGGAGCTGTTTTTT. It specifies CASSLGLAGAITGELFF.

The chain couples TRBV7-9 to TRBJ1-2; the match to TRBD1 covers 9 bases. CDR3 length: 16 residues. V lost 5 bases to trimming and J lost 9 bases; unmatched junction nucleotides: 16. The germline gives CDR1 SEHNR, CDR2 FQNEAQ (reference sequence). CDR3 nucleotide sequence: TGTGCCAGCAGCAAAGGGACCGGGACAGGGTTGTCTCGCTACACCTTC. It encodes CASSKGTGTGLSRYTF.

A word on this clone: The sample contains more than one DNA sequence encoding this CDR3. The V gene is TRBV5-1, the J gene TRBJ2-5, with D tentatively TRBD1 (5 bases). Trimming removed 2 bases from V and 3 bases from J, with 11 bases in between. Per germline, CDR1 SGHRS and CDR2 YFSETQ. The CDR3 consists of 14 residues. Here the CDR3 reads CASSLGQGKETQYF. The CDR3 nucleotides are TGCGCCAGCAGCTTAGGTCAGGGCAAAGAGACCCAGTACTTC.

With respect to this clone: Other DNA sequences from this sample encode an identical CDR3 as well. This sequence joins TRBV28 and TRBJ1-2, with 9 bases lining up with TRBD1. J was trimmed by 4 bases and V by 5 bases; bases with no gene match: 5. Germline CDR1 reads MDHEN; CDR2 reads SYDVKM. The CDR3 loop spans 14 amino acids. The DNA for the CDR3 is TGTGCCAGCAGTCTAGGACAGGGGAGCTATGGCTACACCTTC. This encodes CASSLGQGSYGYTF.

The V gene is TRBV10-2, the J gene TRBJ1-1; 12 nucleotides agree with TRBD1. The CDR3 spans 12 residues. The V segment lost 9 bases and the J segment 10 bases; nucleotides outside the gene matches: 6. Germline-derived CDR1 and CDR2 are WSHSY and SAAADI. The CDR3 region has the DNA TGCGCCAGGGGACAGGGGGCGTTCGTAGCTTTCTTT. This translates into CARGQGAFVAFF.

V gene TRBV18 combines with J gene TRBJ2-3; 7 bases fit TRBD2. V lost 0 bases, J lost 6 bases, and 9 bases stayed unmatched. The V gene's germline CDR1 is KGHSH and CDR2 LQKENI. The CDR3 covers 16 residues. This CDR3 is CASSPPRTRVSDTQYF. In nucleotides, the CDR3 is TGTGCCAGCTCACCACCGAGGACTAGAGTTTCCGATACGCAGTATTTT.

This rearrangement joins TRBV7-8 to TRBJ1-5, with 11 positions matching TRBD1. Per the germline V gene, CDR1 is SGHVS and CDR2 is FQNEAQ. Trimming removed 1 base from V and 1 base from J; junction bases left unmatched: 3. The length of the CDR3 is 17 residues. The CDR3 spells CASSLGTGGPSNQPQHF. Written as DNA, the CDR3 is TGTGCCAGCAGCTTAGGGACAGGGGGCCCAAGCAATCAGCCCCAGCATTTT.

The rearrangement links TRBV4-1 to TRBJ2-7; TRBD2 matches 12 bases. Germline values: CDR1 MGHRA, CDR2 YSYEKL. The CDR3 has 18 amino acids. Trimming took 0 bases from V and 4 from J; bases not matched to a gene: 10. This CDR3 reads CASSQEGPGLAGNYEQYF. CDR3 coding DNA: TGCGCCAGCAGCCAAGAGGGGCCCGGACTAGCGGGAAATTACGAGCAGTACTTC.

This clone has just one count. The rearrangement joins TRBV15 to TRBJ2-7, with 9 nucleotides matching TRBD1. Germline V CDR1 and CDR2: LNHNV, YYDKDF (reference sequence). V shed 5 bases, J shed 4 bases, and the junction held 3 bases outside the gene matches. This CDR3 spans 13 amino acids. The CDR3 loop is CATSLQGAYEQYF. CDR3 DNA sequence: TGTGCCACCAGCTTACAGGGGGCATACGAGCAGTACTTC.

The chain carries TRBV10-1 and TRBJ2-7; weak D call: TRBD2 (7 bases). The V gene lost 10 bases and the J gene lost 2 bases, with 27 bases spanning the gap. The CDR3 has 17 amino acids. Germline CDR1 reads WNHNN; CDR2 reads SYGVQD (reference sequence). CDR3 residues: CANSDEQERGQTYEQYF. The CDR3 DNA follows: TGCGCCAACTCGGACGAACAAGAGCGGGGACAAACCTACGAGCAGTACTTC.

V is TRBV14 and J is TRBJ2-5; TRBD2 matches 8 bases. Germline CDR1 and CDR2: SGHDN and FVKESK. The CDR3 sequence is 16 residues long. V was clipped by 0 bases and J by 5 bases; unmatched bases: 8. Here the CDR3 reads CASSQDLGRALETQYF. The CDR3 bases are TGTGCCAGCAGCCAAGACCTCGGGAGGGCCCTCGAGACCCAGTACTTC.

This rearrangement joins TRBV29-1 to TRBJ1-1; 7 nucleotides match TRBD1. Germline V CDR1 and CDR2: SQVTM, ANQGSEA. V shed 6 bases, J shed 1 base, and the junction held 14 bases outside the gene matches. The CDR3 consists of 16 residues. This CDR3 is CSVQRTGGNPNTEAFF. CDR3 coding DNA: TGCAGCGTCCAAAGGACAGGTGGAAACCCGAACACTGAAGCTTTCTTT.

On this clone: In the same sample, other DNA sequences code for this CDR3. The CDR3 reads CSVEDLGTPDYGYTF. The CDR3 bases are TGCAGCGTTGAAGATTTGGGGACACCAGACTATGGCTACACCTTC. V and J are TRBV29-1 and TRBJ1-2; D is possibly TRBD1 (6 bases). The CDR3 has 15 residues. Germline CDR1 SQVTM, CDR2 ANQGSEA. V was clipped by 0 bases and J by 3 bases, with 14 bases between them. The whole variable domain, remainder taken from reference TRBV29-1 and TRBJ1-2, is SAVISQKPSRDICQRGTSLTIQCQVDSQVTMMFWYRQQPGQSLTLIATANQGSEATYESGFVIDKFPISRPNLTFSTLTVSNMSPEDSSIYLCSVEDLGTPDYGYTFGSGTRLTVV.

CDR3 coding DNA: TGTGCCAGCAGTCGGACTAGCCAAGAAGAGACCCAGTACTTC. Its protein product is CASSRTSQEETQYF. The chain recombines TRBV2 with TRBJ2-5; TRBD2 agrees at 8 bases. V shed 5 bases, J shed 3 bases, and the junction held 5 bases outside the gene matches. The CDR3 is 14 residues long. The germline CDR1 and CDR2 sequences are SNHLY and FYNNEI.

V usage is TRBV9 and J usage is TRBJ1-4; D gene ambiguous. CDR1 and CDR2 (germline): SGDLS, YYNGEE. The CDR3 extends over 14 amino acids. V was pared by 0 bases and J by 8 bases, with 11 bases between. This CDR3 reads CASSVEPGGEKLFF. CDR3 coding DNA: TGTGCCAGCAGCGTAGAACCAGGAGGGGAAAAACTGTTTTTT.

The J gene is TRBJ2-7, the V gene TRBV6-5; D uncertain. Trimming stripped 4 bases from V and 0 bases from J, with 7 bases between. Germline assignment: CDR1 MNHEY and CDR2 SVGAGI. This CDR3 contains 13 residues. The CDR3 DNA reads TGTGCCAGCAGTTCCGAGAGCTCCTACGAGCAGTACTTC. Translated: CASSSESSYEQYF.

The chain uses TRBV27 and TRBJ1-2, with D possibly TRBD1 on 6 matching bases. Trimming took 2 bases from V and 4 from J, leaving 11 bases between them. Looked up from germline, CDR1 is MNHEY and CDR2 is SMNVEV (reference sequence). The CDR3 is made up of 14 amino acids. The CDR3 DNA reads as TGTGCCAGCAGTTTACGTACAGGGCCCTATGGCTACACCTTC. This gives the protein CASSLRTGPYGYTF.